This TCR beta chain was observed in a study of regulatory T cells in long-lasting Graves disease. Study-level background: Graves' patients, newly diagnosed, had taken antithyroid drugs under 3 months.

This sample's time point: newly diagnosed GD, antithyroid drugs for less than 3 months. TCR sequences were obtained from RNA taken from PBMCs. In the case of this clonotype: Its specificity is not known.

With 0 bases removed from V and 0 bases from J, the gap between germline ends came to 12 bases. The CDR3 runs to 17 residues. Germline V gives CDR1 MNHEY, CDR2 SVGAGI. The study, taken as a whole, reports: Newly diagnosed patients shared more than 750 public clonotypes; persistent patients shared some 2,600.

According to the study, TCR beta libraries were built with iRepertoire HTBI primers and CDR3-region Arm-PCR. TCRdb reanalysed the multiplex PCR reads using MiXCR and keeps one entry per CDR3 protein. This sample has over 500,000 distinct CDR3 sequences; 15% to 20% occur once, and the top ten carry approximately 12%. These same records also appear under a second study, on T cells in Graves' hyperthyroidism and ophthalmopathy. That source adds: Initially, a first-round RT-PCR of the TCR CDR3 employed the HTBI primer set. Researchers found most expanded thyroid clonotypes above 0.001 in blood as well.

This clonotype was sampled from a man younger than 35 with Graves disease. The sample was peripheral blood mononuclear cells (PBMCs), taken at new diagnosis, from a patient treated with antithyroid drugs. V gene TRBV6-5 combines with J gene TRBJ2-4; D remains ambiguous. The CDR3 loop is CASSYSISGAAKNIQYF. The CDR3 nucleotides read TGTGCCAGCAGTTACTCGATAAGTGGTGCAGCCAAAAACATTCAGTACTTC.